This T cell receptor beta chain is from a study of blood T cell repertoires in COVID-19 (TCRdb year 2020). At the level of the whole study: Collaborator samples came from the United States, Italy and Spain and covered acute and convalescent phases of COVID-19. The material from the prospective study consisted of cDNA or gDNA derived from T cells, B-cell-depleted T cells, or PBMCs. Deeply sampled blood TCRbeta repertoires from subjects exposed to, actively infected with, or recovered from COVID-19 were included in the dataset. A freely available public database, intended as a resource for researchers studying the immune response to SARS-CoV-2, is where the repertoires were released. Samples came from the ongoing ImmuneRACE study (first 160 participants) plus 1,254 subjects from 6 global collaborators. The sample metadata nearly always contained a de-identified subject ID, COVID-19 status, age in years and sex. HLA class I and class II types, where available, came from metadata supplied by the sample provider rather than from assay-based typing.

TCRbeta CDR3 regions were amplified from genomic DNA using the immunoSEQ Assay, a bias-controlled multiplex PCR. The authors' pipeline ran thus. The number of nucleated cells in each sample was estimated from the amplification of reference gene primers within the assay. To quantify the absolute abundance of each unique TCRbeta CDR3 rearrangement, sequence reads were collapsed and filtered. Productive Simpson clonality was computed per sample as the square root of Simpson's diversity index over productive rearrangements. TCRdb holds this immuneACCESS table with in-frame rearrangements only. Some clones are missing; in checked studies, unresolved V genes explain under half, and the rest has no known cause. The D gene and trimming were derived from the DNA, and the V and J assignments and clone size from that table. In this sample the table shows over 90,000 clones, about 84% of which occur a single time. Around 25% of the sample rests with the top ten.

The CDR3 starts with the cysteine, ends with the phenylalanine, and has 15 residues. Only the CDR3 portion is preserved as DNA: 45 bases, with reading frame beginning at the first base. Trimming accounts for 4 bases at V and 5 bases at J, while the number of junction bases matched to no gene is 8. As encoded in the germline V gene, CDR1 is SGHRS while CDR2 is YFSETQ. On this clone itself: What antigen it recognizes has not been identified. The input lacks base qualities; no much larger clone sits a single base away.

What the authors observed across the whole study: How much clinical and demographic metadata was included differed by source and by participant, and the metadata was provided uncurated.

The collaborating institutions used their own protocols to collect whole blood in K2EDTA tubes. For TCRbeta analysis, collaborators shipped samples in one of three forms: frozen whole blood, isolated PBMCs, or DNA extracted from either of those sample types. The sequenced sample consisted of peripheral blood. This clonotype was obtained from an older man with active or convalescent COVID-19. The receptor chain draws on TRBV5-1 and TRBJ2-1; a stretch of 8 junction bases matches TRBD1. CDR3 reads: CASSPHGTGDNEQFF. The DNA sequence is TGCGCCAGCAGCCCCCACGGGACAGGAGACAATGAGCAGTTCTTC.